What follows are 5 T cell receptor beta chains derived from one specimen sequenced in a study of blood T cell repertoires in COVID-19. Only in-frame clones appear in the TCRdb table, and some are missing; sequencing was by immunoSEQ multiplex PCR. The data contain a few hundred thousand clones, about 88% of them singletons. The sample consisted of peripheral blood. These receptors originate from a woman in her seventies with active or convalescent COVID-19.

The chain combines TRBV10-3 with TRBJ1-4; D is unclear. V lost 6 bases and J 2 bases, leaving 13 bases between the germline ends. In germline, CDR1 is ENHRY, CDR2 SYGVKD. The CDR3 runs 15 residues. CDR3 sequence reads: CAIRGSGGTNEKLFF. CDR3 in DNA: TGTGCCATCAGGGGGAGTGGTGGCACTAATGAAAAACTGTTTTTT.

The V call is TRBV27, the J call TRBJ1-1; TRBD1 aligns across 9 bases. Losses at the gene ends were 4 bases for V and 9 bases for J; bases not matched to a gene: 9. The CDR3 length is 14 residues. The germline CDR1 and CDR2 sequences are MNHEY and SMNVEV (reference sequence). CDR3: CASSSAQGALKAFF. As DNA, the CDR3 is TGTGCCAGCAGTTCGGCACAGGGGGCGCTTAAAGCTTTCTTT.

This clone was found once. The chain carries TRBV14 and TRBJ2-6; D might be TRBD2 (5 bases). Trimming left V 3 bases short and J 0 bases short, with 21 bases between. The CDR3 has 20 residues. Germline lookup yields CDR1 SGHDN and CDR2 FVKESK. For the CDR3, the DNA is TGTGCCAGCAGCCACGGGTCGGGGTTCGCCCGCAACTCTGGGGCCAACGTCCTGACTTTC. It is translated as CASSHGSGFARNSGANVLTF.

This sequence joins TRBV4-3 and TRBJ1-3, with D hard to call. The CDR3 is made up of 17 amino acids. Trimming left V 0 bases short and J 4 bases short, with 16 bases between. Germline V CDR1 and CDR2: LGHNA, YSLEER. The CDR3: CASSQDVRITSGNTIYF. The CDR3 DNA reads TGCGCCAGCAGCCAAGATGTCAGGATTACCTCCGGAAACACCATATATTTT.

This clone has a single count. This chain uses TRBV9 with TRBJ2-5; the match to TRBD1 covers 9 bases. The CDR3 runs to 14 residues. In germline, CDR1 is SGDLS, CDR2 YYNGEE. Trimming cost V 0 bases and J 3 bases; bases outside gene matches: 0. CDR3 DNA: TGTGCCAGCAGCGTAGGGGACAGGGAAGAGACCCAGTACTTC. Protein product: CASSVGDREETQYF.